The present T cell receptor (beta chain) was sequenced within a study of glioma-infiltrating T cells after dendritic cell vaccination. Comments on this clone: Its antigen remains unidentified.

Study observations and caveats: Only a small number of patients had complete blood and tumor samples.

Time point meaning: after dendritic cell vaccination, including at tumor progression/relapse. The protocol was immunoSEQ multiplex PCR, while the TCRdb copy is restricted to in-frame clones and leaves out a portion. The sample has 90,000 to 110,000 clones, roughly 89% seen once. V lost 4 bases and J lost 0, with 15 bases in between. The length of the CDR3 is 16 residues. CDR1 SGDLS and CDR2 YYNGEE come from the germline V gene. The clonotype originates from a human donor with glioblastoma. V is TRBV9 and J is TRBJ2-3; a weak D match, TRBD2 (6 bases). The starting material was blood, obtained after dendritic cell vaccination. CDR3 protein: CASSTASAPSTDTQYF. The CDR3 coding sequence is TGTGCCAGCAGCACCGCTAGCGCCCCTAGCACAGATACGCAGTATTTT.